This TCR beta chain was sequenced for a study of shared clonotypes between healthy human individuals. Investigators divided CD4+ cells into CD45RA+ naive and CD45RA-negative memory subsets. Produced via immunoSEQ multiplex PCR; TCRdb's table is partial and in-frame only. The sample carries a few million clones, approximately 94% recorded once. This CDR3 contains 15 residues. The germline V gene encodes CDR1 SGHDT and CDR2 YYEEEE. Trimming at V came to 1 base and at J to 0 bases, leaving 2 bases not matched to a gene. The sample comprised naive CD4+ T cells sorted from blood. This sample's subset: CD45RA+ positively selected. This chain links TRBV5-6 with TRBJ2-3, with TRBD2 matching over 7 bases. The receptor's source is a man in his late teens or twenties in good health. CDR3 in DNA: TGTGCCAGCAGCTTGCTGCGGGAGAGCACAGATACGCAGTATTTT. As protein: CASSLLRESTDTQYF.